Below, one T cell receptor beta chain is given with its context. Different DNA sequences within this sample yield the same CDR3. The record originates from a study of blood T cell repertoires in COVID-19. The data were produced by immunoSEQ multiplex PCR, yet TCRdb's version contains in-frame clones alone and is incomplete. The repertoire holds about 220,000 clones, with about 80% as singletons. Germline CDR1 SGHRS, CDR2 YFSETQ. Trimming removed 2 bases from V and 7 bases from J; junction bases left unmatched: 0. The CDR3 has 12 amino acids. Participants, about 18 to 89 years old, spanned 25 or so US areas.

The TCR sequence derives from a man aged 40-49 years who had recovered from COVID-19. The chain has TRBV5-1 and TRBJ2-1; 7 bases fit TRBD1. Sequenced material: PBMCs or T cells enriched from blood (not recorded which). CDR3 protein: CASSLQGNEQFF. In DNA, the CDR3 is TGCGCCAGCAGCTTACAGGGGAATGAGCAGTTCTTC.